Listed below are T cell receptor beta chains from one sample, sequenced in a study of blood T cells in healthy people across ages. TCRdb called the 5' RACE reads again in MiXCR, with one record for every CDR3 protein. Of some 1.5 million distinct CDR3 sequences listed, approximately 30% are singletons. The sequencing sample was made of blood. The receptors derive from a woman in her twenties or thirties in good health. Both conserved end residues are part of each CDR3. Fields, in order: V gene, clone size, J gene, D gene, CDR3 DNA, CDR3 protein. The D gene is left open where the match is weak. The size field is filled for only some rows; it gives once, few, many or a size class.

TRBV5-1,NA,TRBJ2-5,TRBD2,TGCGCCAGCAGCTTGGCCAGAACTAGCGGGAGTAGAGAGACCCAGTACTTC,CASSLARTSGSRETQYF
TRBV14,NA,TRBJ2-6,NA,TGTGCCAGCAGCCACAGGCCCTTCAGCTCTGGGGCCAACGTCCTGACTTTC,CASSHRPFSSGANVLTF
TRBV3-1,NA,TRBJ1-1,TRBD1,TGTGCCAGCAGCCAAGGACAGGGGATGCGGAACACTGAAGCTTTCTTT,CASSQGQGMRNTEAFF
TRBV30,NA,TRBJ1-5,NA,TGTGCCTGGAGTGTACCTGGGATCGGAAAATATAGCAATCAGCCCCAGCATTTT,CAWSVPGIGKYSNQPQHF
TRBV28,NA,TRBJ1-5,TRBD1,TGTGCCAGCAGTAAGCCAGGGGGCGCTTCAAATCAGCCCCAGCATTTT,CASSKPGGASNQPQHF
TRBV6-4,NA,TRBJ2-3,TRBD1,TGTGCCAGCAGTACTCAAGCGACAGGGCGGACGGATACGCAGTATTTT,CASSTQATGRTDTQYF
TRBV5-5,NA,TRBJ1-1,NA,TGTGCCAGCAGCTTGGCCAACAGCTTGAACACTGAAGCTTTCTTT,CASSLANSLNTEAFF
TRBV20-1,once,TRBJ2-3,TRBD1,TGCAGTGCTAGTAGCCCCCGGGACAGGGGCCCCACCTTCTCTAGCACAGATACGCAGTATTTT,CSASSPRDRGPTFSSTDTQYF
TRBV20-1,few,TRBJ2-5,TRBD2,TGCAGTGCCGGGTGGAGCGGGGGGCTAAGGTTCGAGACCCAGTACTTC,CSAGWSGGLRFETQYF
TRBV20-1,few,TRBJ1-4,NA,TGCAGTGCTATCAGGGTCAATGAAAAACTGTTTTTT,CSAIRVNEKLFF
TRBV4-3,few,TRBJ1-4,NA,TGCGCCAGCAGCCAAGAGATGGGGGCGGGTAATGAAAAACTGTTTTTT,CASSQEMGAGNEKLFF
TRBV28,few,TRBJ2-1,NA,TGTGCCAGCAGCAACAGGGTATTAGGTGAGCAGTTCTTC,CASSNRVLGEQFF
TRBV20-1,many,TRBJ2-7,NA,TGCAGTGCTAGAGATCCGAACAGGGTCTATGCCGAGCAGTACTTC,CSARDPNRVYAEQYF
TRBV10-3,NA,TRBJ1-1,NA,TGTGCCATCAGTGAGGGAAAGGACCTCCTTGCCTATCGGAAGAACACTGAAGCTTTCTTT,CAISEGKDLLAYRKNTEAFF
TRBV27,many,TRBJ2-7,NA,TGTGCCAGCCAGGGACCTAACTCCTACGAGCAGTACTTC,CASQGPNSYEQYF
TRBV12-3/TRBV12-4,many,TRBJ1-2,TRBD1,TGTGCCAGCAGTATCGCCGGGACAGGCCACTATGGCTACACCTTC,CASSIAGTGHYGYTF
TRBV5-1,few,TRBJ1-2,NA,TGCGCCAGCAGCAGAACCCCGGGACAAGCTCCCTTCGGGTATGGCTACACCTTC,CASSRTPGQAPFGYGYTF
TRBV15,many,TRBJ2-5,TRBD2,TGTGCCACCAGCAGAGGAAGCGGGAGTATTCAAGAGACCCAGTACTTC,CATSRGSGSIQETQYF